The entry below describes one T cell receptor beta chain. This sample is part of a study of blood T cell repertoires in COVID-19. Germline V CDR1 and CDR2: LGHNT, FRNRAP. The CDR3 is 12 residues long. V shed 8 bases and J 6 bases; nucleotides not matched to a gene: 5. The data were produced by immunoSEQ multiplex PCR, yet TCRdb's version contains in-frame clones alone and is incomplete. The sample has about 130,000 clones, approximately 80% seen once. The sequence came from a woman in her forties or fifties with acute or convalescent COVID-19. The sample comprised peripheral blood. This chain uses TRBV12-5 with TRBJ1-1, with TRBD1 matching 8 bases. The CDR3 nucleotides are TGTGCTAGTCTCGACAGGGGCGCTGAAGCTTTCTTT. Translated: CASLDRGAEAFF.